A single sample is the source of the 22 T cell receptor beta chains below, sequenced in a study of T cell changes during pregnancy in multiple sclerosis. Libraries were prepared by immunoSEQ multiplex PCR; TCRdb keeps only in-frame clonotypes and omits some of them. The sample holds 60,000 to 65,000 clones, just under 95% seen once. The material sequenced was peripheral blood, taken in the second trimester of pregnancy. The source of these receptors is a female donor with multiple sclerosis, enrolled in a pregnancy study.

The chain combines TRBV21-1 with TRBJ2-1; the D call TRBD2 from the table was never checked on the DNA. TRBV21-1 is described as a pseudogene. This CDR3 spans 16 amino acids. The CDR3 DNA sequence: TGTGCCAGCAGCGCGAGGACTAGCGGGAGCCACAATGAGCAGTTCTTC. This encodes CASSARTSGSHNEQFF.

The CDR3 bases are TGTGCCAGCAGCTTGGGCCCAGCGGTTGCCTCCTACGAGCAGTACTTC. It specifies CASSLGPAVASYEQYF. This chain connects TRBV5-6 to TRBJ2-7; maybe TRBD2 (5 bases). Germline CDR1 is SGHDT and CDR2 is YYEEEE. This CDR3 has 16 amino acids. The V gene lost 0 bases and the J gene lost 0 bases, with 13 bases spanning the gap.

The V and J genes are TRBV29-1 and TRBJ2-7; 11 bases align to TRBD2. The V segment lost 4 bases and the J segment 5 bases; nucleotides outside the gene matches: 7. The CDR3 contains 14 residues. Germline loops: CDR1 SQVTM, CDR2 ANQGSEA. The CDR3, as DNA: TGCAGCGTTGTAGGGACTAGCGGAGGCCACGAGCAGTACTTC. Its protein is CSVVGTSGGHEQYF.

This chain uses TRBV5-1 with TRBJ2-5, with 12 bases fitting TRBD2. V dropped 7 bases and J dropped 4; count of bases not matched to a gene: 5. The CDR3 contains 14 residues. The germline V gene encodes CDR1 SGHRS and CDR2 YFSETQ. The CDR3 DNA reads TGCGCCAGCCGGCTAGCGGGAGGGCGAGAGACCCAGTACTTC. This sequence encodes CASRLAGGRETQYF.

The V gene is TRBV5-5, the J gene TRBJ2-1; tentative D call: TRBD1 (5 bases). V was trimmed by 1 base and J by 1 base, leaving 15 bases between them. Germline V lookup: CDR1 SGHKS, CDR2 YYEKEE (reference sequence). The CDR3 length is 17 residues. CDR3 sequence (DNA): TGTGCCAGCAGCTTGATGGTGCAGGGTTGGTCCTACAATGAGCAGTTCTTC. It is translated as CASSLMVQGWSYNEQFF.

The V call is TRBV10-1, the J call TRBJ2-7; no reliable D call. The V gene's germline CDR1 is WNHNN and CDR2 SYGVQD (reference sequence). V lost 5 bases to trimming and J lost 3 bases, with 11 bases between them. This CDR3 has 13 residues. The CDR3 sequence: CASSPQQLYEQYF. In DNA, the CDR3 is TGCGCCAGCAGTCCCCAACAGCTCTACGAGCAGTACTTC.

This chain joins TRBV18 and TRBJ1-1; TRBD1 matches at 10 bases. J was trimmed by 4 bases and V by 3 bases; bases with no gene match: 8. CDR3 length equals 16 residues. Germline V lookup: CDR1 KGHSH, CDR2 LQKENI. The CDR3 nucleotides are TGTGCCAGCTCACCCCAGGACAGGGGGTCAGGCACTGAAGCTTTCTTT. Translated, it gives CASSPQDRGSGTEAFF. Drawing the rest from reference TRBV18 and TRBJ1-1, the complete variable domain is NAGVMQNPRHLVRRRGQEARLRCSPMKGHSHVYWYRQLPEEGLKFMVYLQKENIIDESGMPKERFSAEFPKEGPSILRIQQVVRGDSAAYFCASSPQDRGSGTEAFFGQGTRLTVV.

The chain combines TRBV25-1 with TRBJ2-3; 8 positions agree with TRBD2. Germline CDR1 MGHDK, CDR2 SYGVNS. The CDR3 spans 16 residues. J lost 5 bases, V lost 3 bases, and 10 bases had no gene match. This chain's CDR3 is CASSEGREGHVDTQYF. The DNA of the CDR3 is TGTGCCAGCAGTGAGGGACGGGAGGGCCATGTAGATACGCAGTATTTT. Filled out from reference TRBV25-1 and TRBJ2-3, the complete variable domain reads EADIYQTPRYLVIGTGKKITLECSQTMGHDKMYWYQQDPGMELHLIHYSYGVNSTEKGDLSSESTVSRIRTEHFPLTLESARPSHTSQYLCASSEGREGHVDTQYFGPGTRLTVL.

The V gene is TRBV5-6, the J gene TRBJ1-1; 8 bases are a match to TRBD1. There are 16 residues in the CDR3. Germline assignment: CDR1 SGHDT and CDR2 YYEEEE. The J segment lost 4 bases and the V segment lost 1 base, leaving 9 bases of the junction unmatched. The CDR3 DNA reads TGTGCCAGCAGCTTGCTAGGTACAGGGGGGATCACTGAAGCTTTCTTT. Protein product: CASSLLGTGGITEAFF. The entire variable domain, with the rest obtained from reference TRBV5-6 and TRBJ1-1, is as follows: DAGVTQSPTHLIKTRGQQVTLRCSPKSGHDTVSWYQQALGQGPQFIFQYYEEEERQRGNFPDRFSGHQFPNYSSELNVNALLLGDSALYLCASSLLGTGGITEAFFGQGTRLTVV.

The V call is TRBV4-2, the J call TRBJ2-7; D call uncertain. Between the trimmed V and J ends, which lost 5 bases and 4 bases, there was a span of 21 bases. Germline V gene data show CDR1 as LGHNA and CDR2 as YNFKEQ. The CDR3 is made up of 16 amino acids. CDR3 sequence reads: CASSKSRTETPYEQYF. CDR3 nucleotide sequence: TGTGCCAGCAGCAAAAGCCGTACAGAAACCCCATACGAGCAGTACTTC.

V is TRBV5-6 and J is TRBJ2-7, with TRBD1 identical over 7 bases. V lost 4 bases, J lost 1 base, and 8 bases stayed unmatched. Germline values: CDR1 SGHDT, CDR2 YYEEEE. This CDR3 is 15 amino acids long. The chain's CDR3 is CASSLTGPFSYEQYF. The DNA for the CDR3 is TGTGCCAGCAGCCTGACAGGGCCCTTTTCCTACGAGCAGTACTTC.

This clone has only a few counts. The chain links TRBV10-3 to TRBJ2-5; weak D call: TRBD2 (6 bases). Germline V lookup: CDR1 ENHRY, CDR2 SYGVKD. V dropped 6 bases and J dropped 2 bases, with 10 bases sitting between them. CDR3 size: 13 residues. The CDR3 region is CAIRPGSQETQYF. The CDR3, as DNA: TGTGCCATCAGACCCGGGAGTCAAGAGACCCAGTACTTC.

The CDR3 region has the DNA TGTGCCAGCAGCTTAAACAACTACGAGCAGTACTTC. This codes for CASSLNNYEQYF. The V call is TRBV7-2, the J call TRBJ2-7; D unresolved. CDR3 length: 12 amino acids. The germline V gene encodes CDR1 SGHTA and CDR2 FQGNSA. V lost 2 bases and J 3 bases, leaving 5 bases between the germline ends.

The V gene is TRBV10-2, the J gene TRBJ2-7; the D gene is possibly TRBD1 (8 bases). Germline V gene sequence: CDR1 WSHSY, CDR2 SAAADI. The CDR3 spans 16 residues. The V end lost 8 bases, the J end lost 4 bases, and 24 bases lay between the germline ends. In nucleotides, the CDR3 is TGCGCCAGCCACCCTCCTGGACAGGGCGGGGGATACGAGCAGTACTTC. Protein sequence: CASHPPGQGGGYEQYF.

This clone has only a few counts. The chain couples TRBV5-1 to TRBJ2-1, with D perhaps matching TRBD1 (6 bases). V lost 4 bases and J 14 bases, leaving 19 bases between the germline ends. The CDR3 consists of 13 residues. The germline V gene has CDR1 SGHRS and CDR2 YFSETQ. The CDR3 nucleotides read TGCGCCAGCAGCGGCGGGTCCGGGACAACCAAGTTCTTC. Amino acid sequence: CASSGGSGTTKFF.

This chain links TRBV2 with TRBJ2-1; 7 nucleotides align to TRBD2. CDR1 is SNHLY, CDR2 FYNNEI, per germline. The V segment lost 6 bases and the J segment 8 bases; nucleotides outside the gene matches: 10. The CDR3 length is 14 residues. In DNA form, the CDR3 reads TGTGCCAGCAGGCGCGGACTAGGGTTCGATGAGCAGTTCTTC. It is translated as CASRRGLGFDEQFF.

V is TRBV19 and J is TRBJ2-2; a possible D gene is TRBD2 (5 bases). The length of the CDR3 is 15 residues. CDR1 is LNHDA, CDR2 SQIVND, per germline (reference sequence). Between the trimmed V and J ends, which lost 4 bases and 3 bases, there was a span of 12 bases. CDR3 sequence: CASSTPGRYTGELFF. The CDR3 DNA is TGTGCCAGTAGTACACCGGGAAGATACACCGGGGAGCTGTTTTTT.

The chain joins TRBV5-4 to TRBJ1-2, with a tentative D call TRBD1 (5 bases). This CDR3 is 14 amino acids long. V was shortened by 1 base and J by 1 base, with 8 bases between the two germline ends. Germline CDR1 SGHNT, CDR2 YYREEE (reference sequence). This chain's CDR3 is CASSLTQGNYGYTF. The CDR3 DNA reads as TGTGCCAGCAGCTTGACCCAGGGTAACTATGGCTACACCTTC.

The chain carries TRBV7-8 and TRBJ1-1; 10 bases fit TRBD1. The CDR3 loop spans 14 amino acids. Germline CDR1 reads SGHVS; CDR2 reads FQNEAQ. J lost 5 bases, V lost 1 base, and 1 base had no gene match. The CDR3, as DNA: TGTGCCAGCAGCTTAGAGGGACAGGGGACTGAAGCTTTCTTT. Translating gives CASSLEGQGTEAFF. Full variable domain (missing parts from reference TRBV7-8 and TRBJ1-1): GAGVSQSPRYKVAKRGQDVALRCDPISGHVSLFWYQQALGQGPEFLTYFQNEAQLDKSGLPSDRFFAERPEGSVSTLKIQRTQQEDSAVYLCASSLEGQGTEAFFGQGTRLTVV.

V gene TRBV4-2 combines with J gene TRBJ2-2; 9 bases align to TRBD2. Trimming cost V 2 bases and J 5 bases; bases outside gene matches: 0. CDR3 length equals 14 residues. Germline V gene data show CDR1 as LGHNA and CDR2 as YNFKEQ. The CDR3 region is CASSQTSGTGELFF. Written as DNA, the CDR3 is TGTGCCAGCAGCCAAACTAGCGGGACCGGGGAGCTGTTTTTT.

This chain links TRBV19 with TRBJ2-3; tentatively, D is TRBD2 (5 bases). The CDR3 is 12 amino acids. The V end lost 6 bases, the J end lost 9 bases, and 13 bases lay between the germline ends. Germline CDR1 and CDR2: LNHDA and SQIVND (reference sequence). The chain's CDR3 is CASSDSGITQYF. The CDR3 coding sequence is TGTGCCAGTAGCGACTCCGGGATAACGCAGTATTTT.

V is TRBV19 and J is TRBJ1-2, with a possible D match to TRBD1 (6 bases). The V gene's germline CDR1 is LNHDA and CDR2 SQIVND (reference sequence). This CDR3 is 14 amino acids long. Trimming left V 6 bases short and J 2 bases short, with 13 bases between. CDR3 in DNA: TGTGCCAGTAGGGACAGACTAAGGAACTATGGCTACACCTTC. This encodes CASRDRLRNYGYTF.